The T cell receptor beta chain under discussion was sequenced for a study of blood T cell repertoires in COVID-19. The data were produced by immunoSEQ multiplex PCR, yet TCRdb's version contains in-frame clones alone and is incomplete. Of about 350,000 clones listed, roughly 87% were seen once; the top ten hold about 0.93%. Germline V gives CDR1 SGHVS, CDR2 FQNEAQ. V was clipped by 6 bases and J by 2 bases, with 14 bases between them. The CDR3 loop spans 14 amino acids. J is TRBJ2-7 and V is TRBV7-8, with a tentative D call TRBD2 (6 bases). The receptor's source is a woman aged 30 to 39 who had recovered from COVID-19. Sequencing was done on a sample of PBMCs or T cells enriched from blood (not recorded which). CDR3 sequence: CASRPGVAAYEQYF. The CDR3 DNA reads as TGTGCCAGCAGACCGGGGGTAGCCGCCTACGAGCAGTACTTC.